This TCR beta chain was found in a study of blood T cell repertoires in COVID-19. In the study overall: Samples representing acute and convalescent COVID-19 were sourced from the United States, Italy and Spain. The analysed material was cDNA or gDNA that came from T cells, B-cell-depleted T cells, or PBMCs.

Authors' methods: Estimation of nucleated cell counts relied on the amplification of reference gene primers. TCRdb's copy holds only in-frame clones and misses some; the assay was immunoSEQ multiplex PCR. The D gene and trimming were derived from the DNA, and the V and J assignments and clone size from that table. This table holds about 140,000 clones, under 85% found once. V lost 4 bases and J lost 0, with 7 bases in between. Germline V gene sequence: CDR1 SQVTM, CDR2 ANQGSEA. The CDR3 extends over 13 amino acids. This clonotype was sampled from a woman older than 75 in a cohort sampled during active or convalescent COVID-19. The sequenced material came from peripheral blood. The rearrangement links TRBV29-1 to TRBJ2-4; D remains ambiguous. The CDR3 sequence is CSVVRLAKNIQYF. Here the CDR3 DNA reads TGCAGCGTTGTTCGACTAGCCAAAAACATTCAGTACTTC.